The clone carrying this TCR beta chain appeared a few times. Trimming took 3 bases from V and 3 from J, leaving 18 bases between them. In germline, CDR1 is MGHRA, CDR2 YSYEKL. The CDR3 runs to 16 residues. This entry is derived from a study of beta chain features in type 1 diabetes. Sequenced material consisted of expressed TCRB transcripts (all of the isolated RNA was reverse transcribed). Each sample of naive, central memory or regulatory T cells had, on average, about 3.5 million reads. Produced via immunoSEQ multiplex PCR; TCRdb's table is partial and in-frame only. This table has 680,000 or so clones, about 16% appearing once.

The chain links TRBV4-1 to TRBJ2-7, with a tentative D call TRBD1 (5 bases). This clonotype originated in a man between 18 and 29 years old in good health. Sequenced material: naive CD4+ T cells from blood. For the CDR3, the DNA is TGCGCCAGCAGCCATGTAGGGGCCGAGGTCCTCTACGAGCAGTACTTC. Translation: CASSHVGAEVLYEQYF.